These 18 T cell receptor beta chains share one sample of origin, sequenced in a study of blood T cell repertoires in COVID-19 (dated by TCRdb to about 2020). Libraries were made using the immunoSEQ multiplex PCR assay. This is the immuneACCESS table as TCRdb keeps it, with only in-frame sequences that have V and J called. A part of the clones is gone; compared with another copy, unresolved V genes explain less than half, and the rest is unexplained. The sample profile shows some 160,000 clones; around 81% of them were found once. The ten largest clones take up over 10% of the sample. Sequenced material: peripheral blood. Every receptor here comes from a man in his 70s who had recovered from COVID-19.

The chain recombines TRBV14 with TRBJ2-7, with TRBD1 identical over 9 bases. J was trimmed by 7 bases and V by 4 bases; bases with no gene match: 11. CDR1 is SGHDN, CDR2 FVKESK, per germline. The CDR3 is made up of 15 amino acids. CDR3 residues: CASSPGQGGVEEQYF. CDR3 in DNA: TGTGCCAGCAGCCCGGGACAGGGAGGAGTGGAAGAGCAGTACTTC.

The chain links TRBV19 to TRBJ1-5, with D tentatively TRBD1 (5 bases). CDR1 and CDR2 from the germline V gene are LNHDA and SQIVND (reference sequence). Trimming shortened V by 4 bases and J by 7 bases, and 20 bases separated the two germline ends. This CDR3 contains 16 residues. The CDR3 protein is CASSTLGGIGIQPQHF. Here the CDR3 DNA reads TGTGCCAGTAGTACCCTGGGGGGAATAGGAATCCAGCCCCAGCATTTT.

The count of this clone is one. V gene TRBV11-2 combines with J gene TRBJ2-5; 8 bases line up with TRBD2. CDR1 is SGHAT and CDR2 is FQNNGV in the germline V gene. CDR3 size: 15 residues. J gave up 4 bases and V 1 base, and 5 bases lay outside the gene matches. CDR3 in DNA: TGTGCCAGCAGCTTAGTGGAGCGGGAGAGAGAGACCCAGTACTTC. The encoded protein is CASSLVERERETQYF.

This chain's CDR3 is CASSLAAGGYEQYF. CDR3 nucleotide sequence: TGCGCCAGCAGCTTGGCGGCAGGGGGCTACGAGCAGTACTTC. This sequence joins TRBV5-1 and TRBJ2-7, with 7 nucleotides matching TRBD1. Germline V lookup: CDR1 SGHRS, CDR2 YFSETQ. Trimming cost V 0 bases and J 3 bases; bases outside gene matches: 3. The CDR3 loop spans 14 amino acids.

This sequence joins TRBV3-1 (or the pseudogene TRBV3-2) and TRBJ2-7, with a tentative D call TRBD2 (7 bases). The CDR3 covers 13 residues. In germline, CDR1 is LGHDT, CDR2 YNNKEL (reference sequence). V lost 7 bases and J 5 bases, leaving 15 bases between the germline ends. The CDR3 region is CASTGGTNHEQYF. Written as DNA, the CDR3 is TGTGCCAGCACCGGGGGGACAAATCACGAGCAGTACTTC.

This clone was seen a few times. V gene TRBV5-4 combines with J gene TRBJ2-1; weak D call: TRBD2 (6 bases). The germline gives CDR1 SGHNT, CDR2 YYREEE (reference sequence). This CDR3 contains 13 residues. Trimming left V 4 bases short and J 3 bases short, with 8 bases between. CDR3 coding DNA: TGTGCCAGCAGCCTGGACTACTACAATGAGCAGTTCTTC. Translating gives CASSLDYYNEQFF.

The chain couples TRBV11-2 to TRBJ2-3, with 8 bases lining up with TRBD2. The junction had 10 bases not matched to a gene; V was cut back by 1 base and J by 4 bases. CDR3 length: 17 residues. In germline, CDR1 is SGHAT, CDR2 FQNNGV. The CDR3 region has the DNA TGTGCCAGCAGCTTAGTAGGGATTAGCGGGAAAGCAGATACGCAGTATTTT. The encoded protein is CASSLVGISGKADTQYF.

The rearrangement links TRBV11-3 to TRBJ2-7; no clear D gene. V lost 6 bases and J 7 bases, leaving 16 bases between the germline ends. Per the germline V gene, CDR1 is SGHNT and CDR2 is YENEEA. This CDR3 has 13 residues. CDR3 sequence: CASSFSASREQYF. The CDR3 nucleotides read TGTGCCAGCAGTTTCTCAGCGAGTAGGGAGCAGTACTTC. Combining the CDR3 with reference TRBV11-3 and TRBJ2-7 gives the whole variable domain EAGVVQSPRYKIIEKKQPVAFWCNPISGHNTLYWYLQNLGQGPELLIRYENEEAVDDSQLPKDRFSAERLKGVDSTLKIQPAELGDSAVYLCASSFSASREQYFGPGTRLTVT.

The V and J genes are TRBV9 and TRBJ2-1; TRBD1 aligns across 9 bases. CDR3 length equals 15 residues. From germline, CDR1 is SGDLS and CDR2 YYNGEE. J lost 6 bases, V lost 0 bases, and 4 bases had no gene match. CDR3: CASSVETGGRNEQFF. DNA for the CDR3: TGTGCCAGCAGCGTAGAGACAGGGGGGCGCAATGAGCAGTTCTTC.

V is TRBV11-1 and J is TRBJ1-1; D perhaps matches TRBD1 (5 bases). The CDR3 runs 13 residues. Trimming removed 5 bases at V and 3 bases at J, with 10 bases between. Germline V gene data show CDR1 as SGHAT and CDR2 as FQDESV (reference sequence). CDR3 region: CASSRQTHTEAFF. The CDR3, as DNA: TGTGCCAGCAGCCGACAGACCCACACTGAAGCTTTCTTT. Drawing the rest from reference TRBV11-1 and TRBJ1-1, the complete variable domain is EAEVAQSPRYKITEKSQAVAFWCDPISGHATLYWYRQILGQGPELLVQFQDESVVDDSQLPKDRFSAERLKGVDSTLKIQPAELGDSAMYLCASSRQTHTEAFFGQGTRLTVV.

This clone was observed a handful of times. The chain employs TRBV19 and TRBJ2-7; 8 bases align to TRBD2. The germline gives CDR1 LNHDA, CDR2 SQIVND (reference sequence). J gave up 5 bases and V 3 bases, and 6 bases lay outside the gene matches. This CDR3 comprises 14 residues. The CDR3 loop reads CASSMRTSFDEQYF. The CDR3 DNA reads TGTGCCAGTAGTATGAGGACTAGCTTCGACGAGCAGTACTTC.

The gene calls are TRBV9 and TRBJ1-2, with 10 positions matching TRBD1. The CDR3 is 16 residues long. CDR1 and CDR2 from the germline V gene are SGDLS and YYNGEE. Trimming removed 4 bases from V and 4 bases from J; junction bases left unmatched: 10. CDR3 DNA: TGTGCCAGCAGCCGGACAGGGGGTGTGGGCGCCTATGGCTACACCTTC. It translates to CASSRTGGVGAYGYTF. Looking up the rest from reference TRBV9 and TRBJ1-2 gives the full variable domain: DSGVTQTPKHLITATGQRVTLRCSPRSGDLSVYWYQQSLDQGLQFLIQYYNGEERAKGNILERFSAQQFPDLHSELNLSSLELGDSALYFCASSRTGGVGAYGYTFGSGTRLTVV.

The sample holds a few counts of this clone. The CDR3 spells CASSHPPTGLMGNEQFF. The CDR3, as DNA: TGTGCCAGCAGCCACCCCCCGACAGGGCTTATGGGGAATGAGCAGTTCTTC. This chain links TRBV3-1 (or the pseudogene TRBV3-2) with TRBJ2-1; TRBD1 aligns across 7 bases. The V gene's germline CDR1 is LGHDT and CDR2 YNNKEL (reference sequence). The CDR3 spans 17 residues. V shed 3 bases and J 7 bases; nucleotides not matched to a gene: 15.

This clone was seen a few times. This rearrangement joins TRBV28 to TRBJ1-1; no clear D gene. CDR1 and CDR2 from the germline V gene are MDHEN and SYDVKM. V lost 2 bases and J 0 bases, leaving 10 bases between the germline ends. The CDR3 has 15 residues. CDR3 coding DNA: TGTGCCAGCAGTTTAGAACAAAACATGAACACTGAAGCTTTCTTT. Its translation is CASSLEQNMNTEAFF.

The chain links TRBV6-5 to TRBJ2-7, with D possibly being TRBD1 (5 bases). Between the trimmed V and J ends, which lost 7 bases and 2 bases, there was a span of 15 bases. Per the germline V gene, CDR1 is MNHEY and CDR2 is SVGAGI. The CDR3 loop spans 14 amino acids. The CDR3, as DNA: TGTGCCAGCACTAAGGCAGGGTCGGCCTACGAGCAGTACTTC. The encoded protein is CASTKAGSAYEQYF.

The chain combines TRBV6-1 with TRBJ2-7, with D possibly TRBD1 on 6 matching bases. The V gene lost 3 bases and the J gene lost 6 bases, with 12 bases spanning the gap. This CDR3 region has 13 residues. Germline V CDR1 and CDR2: MNHNS, SASEGT. CDR3 protein: CASSEGALGEQYF. CDR3 DNA: TGTGCCAGCAGTGAGGGGGCGTTGGGCGAGCAGTACTTC.

The rearrangement joins TRBV6-5 to TRBJ2-7; TRBD1 is a possible D gene (6 bases). CDR1 MNHEY and CDR2 SVGAGI come from the germline V gene. The CDR3 runs to 16 residues. The V end was cut by 4 bases, the J end by 0 bases, with 16 bases between. CDR3 sequence reads: CASSSTAGETSYEQYF. The CDR3 DNA follows: TGTGCCAGCAGTTCCACGGCAGGGGAAACCTCCTACGAGCAGTACTTC.

This chain connects TRBV7-9 to TRBJ2-2; maybe TRBD1 (6 bases). The CDR3 loop spans 13 amino acids. Trimming removed 7 bases at V and 5 bases at J, with 11 bases between. Germline V CDR1 and CDR2: SEHNR, FQNEAQ (reference sequence). The CDR3 region is CASTGVLTGELFF. The CDR3 bases are TGTGCCAGCACAGGGGTACTAACCGGGGAGCTGTTTTTT.